This is a list of T cell receptor beta chains from one sample in a study of blood T cell repertoires in COVID-19. The method was immunoSEQ multiplex PCR; TCRdb's version includes in-frame clones alone and lacks a portion of them. The table includes approximately 440,000 clones, roughly 87% detected once. Sequenced material: PBMCs or T cells enriched from blood (not recorded which). All receptors come from a woman in her late teens or twenties who had recovered from COVID-19. The CDR3 runs from the conserved cysteine through the conserved F or W. The D gene is left open where the match is weak. Clone size is stated in some rows and not others, as once, few, many or a class when expanded.

cdr3_aa	cdr3_nt	j_call	v_call	d_call	clone_size
CASSLRGKGGNTIYF	TGTGCCAGCAGCTTAAGAGGAAAAGGCGGAAACACCATATATTTT	TRBJ1-3	TRBV13	NA	once
CASSEARAGSQETQYF	TGTGCCAGCAGTGAAGCGCGAGCGGGGTCCCAAGAGACCCAGTACTTC	TRBJ2-5	TRBV2	TRBD2	NA
CAISERQGGVDGYTF	TGTGCCATCAGTGAGAGACAGGGGGGGGTGGATGGCTACACCTTC	TRBJ1-2	TRBV10-3	TRBD1	NA
CASRQGFNQPQHF	TGTGCCAGCAGACAGGGGTTCAATCAGCCCCAGCATTTT	TRBJ1-5	TRBV2	TRBD1	NA
CASSQAGTGYTF	TGTGCCAGCAGCCAAGCCGGGACAGGCTACACCTTC	TRBJ1-2	TRBV3-1/TRBV3-2	NA	NA
CASSRDRNNEQFF	TGTGCCAGCAGCCGGGACAGGAACAATGAGCAGTTCTTC	TRBJ2-1	TRBV6-4	TRBD1	NA
CASGQANEQFF	TGTGCCAGCGGGCAGGCTAATGAGCAGTTCTTC	TRBJ2-1	TRBV2	NA	once
CASSLDPGRETQYF	TGCGCCAGCAGCTTGGATCCGGGGAGAGAGACCCAGTACTTC	TRBJ2-5	TRBV5-1	NA	NA
CASMVGQGLTGEQYF	TGTGCCAGCATGGTGGGGCAGGGATTAACGGGCGAGCAGTACTTC	TRBJ2-7	TRBV6-5	NA	NA
CASRRSSYNSPLHF	TGTGCCTCCAGAAGGAGCTCCTATAATTCACCCCTCCACTTT	TRBJ1-6	TRBV6-5	NA	NA
CASSVAFRGYTF	TGTGCCAGCAGCGTAGCGTTTCGTGGCTACACCTTC	TRBJ1-2	TRBV9	NA	NA
CASSEIRVTDTQYF	TGCGCCAGCAGTGAGATCCGGGTCACAGATACGCAGTATTTT	TRBJ2-3	TRBV10-2	NA	NA
CATFPGQGTNEQFF	TGTGCCACCTTTCCGGGACAGGGGACCAATGAGCAGTTCTTC	TRBJ2-1	TRBV15	TRBD1	NA
CASSETGGYNYGYTF	TGTGCCAGCAGTGAGACAGGGGGGTATAACTATGGCTACACCTTC	TRBJ1-2	TRBV6-1	TRBD1	NA
CASSPNSNQPQHF	TGTGCCAGCAGCCCCAATAGCAATCAGCCCCAGCATTTT	TRBJ1-5	TRBV28	NA	NA
CASSRTEAVYNEQFF	TGTGCCAGCAGCCGAACGGAGGCCGTTTACAATGAGCAGTTCTTC	TRBJ2-1	TRBV7-9	NA	NA
CASSLEEGTEAFF	TGTGCCAGCAGCCTAGAGGAGGGCACTGAAGCTTTCTTT	TRBJ1-1	TRBV9	NA	few
CASSLEGGSSYGYTF	TGCGCCAGCAGCTTGGAGGGAGGGTCAAGCTATGGCTACACCTTC	TRBJ1-2	TRBV5-1	NA	NA
CASSLDRGRFNEQFF	TGTGCCAGCAGCTTGGACAGGGGGCGTTTCAATGAGCAGTTCTTC	TRBJ2-1	TRBV5-4	TRBD1	NA
CAWSSMKGQVDEQYF	TGTGCCTGGAGCTCGATGAAAGGACAGGTCGACGAGCAGTACTTC	TRBJ2-7	TRBV30	TRBD1	few